This passage covers 16 T cell receptor beta chains from one sample sequenced in a study of monozygotic twins with inflammatory bowel disease. With the 5' RACE reads reprocessed, TCRdb shows one record per CDR3 protein and no DNA. Reported are 400,000 or so distinct CDR3 sequences; the ten largest clones contain roughly 2.3%. Input material: blood. All receptors come from a human donor with ulcerative colitis or Crohn's disease, or a healthy co-twin of an affected twin (not recorded which).

The chain is built from TRBV6-1 and TRBJ1-2; absent DNA, TCRdb's TRBD1 call cannot be checked. The CDR3 runs to 17 residues. Germline V gene sequence: CDR1 MNHNS, CDR2 SASEGT. CDR3 region: CASSEATGQSTGHGYTF.

This chain joins TRBV7-8 and TRBJ1-1; TCRdb designates TRBD1, a call that cannot be tested without DNA. CDR1 SGHVS and CDR2 FQNEAQ come from the germline V gene. The CDR3 extends over 15 amino acids. This CDR3 reads CASSLEGGVSTEAFF.

CDR3 sequence: CSSGEALNGQYF. The chain joins TRBV29-1 to TRBJ2-3; TCRdb indicates TRBD1, and absent DNA this call remains unverified. The germline CDR1 and CDR2 sequences are SQVTM and ANQGSEA. The CDR3 is made up of 12 amino acids.

The chain couples TRBV6-2 or TRBV6-3 to TRBJ2-1. Germline assignment: CDR1 MNHEY and CDR2 SVGEGT. There are 15 residues in the CDR3. The CDR3 loop is CASTTEERLFNEQFF.

The chain employs TRBV2 and TRBJ2-7. The CDR3 contains 12 residues. Germline V gives CDR1 SNHLY, CDR2 FYNNEI. This chain's CDR3 is CALEEISYEQYF.

This chain connects TRBV12-3 or TRBV12-4 to TRBJ2-2; TCRdb proposes TRBD1, but this gene call is untestable without DNA. The CDR3 is made up of 15 amino acids. The CDR3 sequence is CASSTPFANTGELFF.

V is TRBV30 and J is TRBJ1-3. CDR3 length: 15 amino acids. Germline V gene sequence: CDR1 GTSNPN, CDR2 SVGIG (reference sequence). This CDR3 reads CAWSPAGNSGNTIYF.

The chain links TRBV5-1 to TRBJ2-5; without DNA, the TCRdb call of TRBD1 cannot be checked. CDR1 is SGHRS and CDR2 is YFSETQ in the germline V gene. CDR3 size: 14 residues. CDR3: CASSSATGEETQYF.

This chain joins TRBV5-1 and TRBJ2-5; TCRdb picks TRBD1, but there is no DNA to check that call. This CDR3 comprises 15 residues. In germline, CDR1 is SGHRS, CDR2 YFSETQ. The CDR3 is CASSLSRGPQETQYF.

V and J are TRBV27 and TRBJ2-7; TCRdb indicates TRBD1, and absent DNA this call remains unverified. CDR1 is MNHEY, CDR2 SMNVEV, per germline (reference sequence). This CDR3 contains 14 residues. The CDR3 spells CASSLSIHSGEQYF.

The rearrangement uses TRBV7-2 and TRBJ1-3; TCRdb lists TRBD1, though no DNA is available to test this call. The germline gives CDR1 SGHTA, CDR2 FQGNSA. The CDR3 is 12 amino acids. The CDR3 spells CVTPGAGNTIYF.

The chain carries TRBV7-9 and TRBJ2-7; TCRdb proposes TRBD1, but this gene call is untestable without DNA. This CDR3 contains 16 residues. Germline lookup yields CDR1 SEHNR and CDR2 FQNEAQ (reference sequence). CDR3 protein: CASSPIRGQGPYEQYF. The full variable domain, with the rest looked up from reference TRBV7-9 and TRBJ2-7, is DTGVSQNPRHKITKRGQNVTFRCDPISEHNRLYWYRQTLGQGPEFLTYFQNEAQLEKSRLLSDRFSAERPKGSFSTLEIQRTEQGDSAMYLCASSPIRGQGPYEQYFGPGTRLTVT.

The rearrangement joins TRBV7-3 to TRBJ1-2; TCRdb proposes TRBD1, but this gene call is untestable without DNA. This CDR3 spans 14 amino acids. Germline assignment: CDR1 SGHTA and CDR2 FQGTGA. The CDR3 loop is CASSPLDREGGYTF.

This chain links TRBV3-1 with TRBJ2-1; TCRdb reports TRBD2, a call that lacks DNA to check it against. The CDR3 totals 22 residues. Germline CDR1 LGHDT, CDR2 YNNKEL (reference sequence). The CDR3 here is CASSQDQPYLGLGTSSRNEQFF.

The chain combines TRBV12-3 or TRBV12-4 with TRBJ2-3. The CDR3 is 12 amino acids. The CDR3 sequence: CAGSLNSDTQYF.

The chain combines TRBV7-9 with TRBJ1-1; TCRdb's assignment of TRBD1 cannot be checked, as there is no DNA. Per germline, CDR1 SEHNR and CDR2 FQNEAQ (reference sequence). This CDR3 spans 14 amino acids. The CDR3 spells CASSPQRVGDEAFF.